This T cell receptor beta chain was documented in a study of OX40 agonist ivuxolimab in advanced cancers. As to this clone: What it binds is not known.

This CDR3 spans 17 amino acids. The V gene end was trimmed by 1 base and the J gene end by 2 bases; junction bases not matched to a gene: 8. Germline V lookup: CDR1 SGHRS, CDR2 YFSETQ. General study results and limits: The CD4+ and CD8+ T cells in the blood had expanded clonally by week 6 at 0.1 to 3.0 mg/kg. There were also nonresponders showing low normalized T-cell clonal expansion. Expanded clones belonging to CD8+ T cells outnumbered, on average, those of CD4+.

The protocol was immunoSEQ multiplex PCR, while the TCRdb copy is restricted to in-frame clones and leaves out a portion. The sample shows around 74,000 clones, roughly 90% of them seen only once. The V call is TRBV5-1, the J call TRBJ2-5, with TRBD1 matching over 10 bases. The clonotype originates from an adult with an advanced solid tumor such as melanoma, head and neck, liver or kidney cancer. This sample comprised CD4+ or CD8+ T cells sorted from blood, obtained in a trial of the OX40 agonist ivuxolimab. Here the CDR3 reads CASSLTFGTGEQETQYF. The CDR3 DNA follows: TGCGCCAGCAGCTTGACCTTCGGGACAGGGGAACAAGAGACCCAGTACTTC.